This T cell receptor beta chain stems from a study of cytomegalovirus exposure and HLA in healthy donors. Study details: The early release's HLA-typed donors yielded 78 million or so unique TCRs. Study-wide results and limits: CMV serostatus was the only immune exposure information that was available. Some public TCRs appeared in many individuals, while most sequences were rare.

Germline V gives CDR1 SGHRS, CDR2 YFSETQ. This CDR3 has 16 residues. The V gene end was trimmed by 3 bases and the J gene end by 6 bases; junction bases not matched to a gene: 9. About this clone itself: Antigen specificity is unknown.

13 Jbeta primers and 60 Vbeta primers were used for the PCR. TCRdb's table, derived via immunoSEQ multiplex PCR, lists solely in-frame clones and lacks some. The sample lists about 85,000 clones, around 80% occurring once. The V gene is TRBV5-1, the J gene TRBJ1-1; the match to TRBD1 covers 12 bases. Sequencing used PBMCs. The TCR sequence derives from a man aged 45 to 65 in good health and CMV-seropositive. The CDR3 DNA reads as TGCGCCAGCAGCTATCCGGGACAGGGGGCTCGGGCTGAAGCTTTCTTT. Translated: CASSYPGQGARAEAFF.